This T cell receptor beta chain was retrieved from a study of T cells in Graves' hyperthyroidism and ophthalmopathy. TCR beta CDR3 regions were amplified from RNA. First-round RT-PCR of the TCR CDR3 relied on the HTBI primer set. One entry per CDR3 protein, called by TCRdb with MiXCR from the multiplex PCR reads. In the table there are some 350,000 distinct CDR3 sequences, over 12% of which are singletons. Uncontrolled infection, other autoimmune disease, pregnancy or lactation excluded patients. This sample holds PBMCs from roughly 10 ml fresh peripheral blood. V lost 10 bases to trimming and J lost 6 bases; unmatched junction nucleotides: 9. This CDR3 spans 13 amino acids. CDR1 and CDR2 from the germline V gene are MNHEY and SVGEGT.

The gene calls are TRBV6-2 or TRBV6-3 and TRBJ1-2; 9 bases are a match to TRBD1. This sequence was found in a woman aged 55-69 years with Graves' ophthalmopathy. Sequencing was carried out using blood. CDR3 DNA: TGTGCCACTGGGGTGGGGACAGGGCATGGCTACACCTTC. Amino acid sequence: CATGVGTGHGYTF.